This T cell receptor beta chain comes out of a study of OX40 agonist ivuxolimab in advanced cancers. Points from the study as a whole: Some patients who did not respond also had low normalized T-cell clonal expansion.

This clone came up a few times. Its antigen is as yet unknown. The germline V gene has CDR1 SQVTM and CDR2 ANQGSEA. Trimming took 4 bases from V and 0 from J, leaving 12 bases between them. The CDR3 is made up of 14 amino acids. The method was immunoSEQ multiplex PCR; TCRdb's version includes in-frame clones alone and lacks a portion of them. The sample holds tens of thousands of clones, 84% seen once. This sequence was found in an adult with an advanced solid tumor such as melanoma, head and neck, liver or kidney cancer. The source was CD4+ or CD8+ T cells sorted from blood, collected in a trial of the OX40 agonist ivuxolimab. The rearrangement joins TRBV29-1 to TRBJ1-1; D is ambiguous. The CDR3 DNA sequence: TGCAGCGTTGGATATGGACCGATGAACACTGAAGCTTTCTTT. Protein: CSVGYGPMNTEAFF.